A single TCR beta chain is shown here with its context. Its antigen is not known. This sample stems from a study of OX40 agonist ivuxolimab in advanced cancers. General study points: CD4+ and CD8+ T cells in blood underwent clonal expansion by week 6 at 0.1 to 3.0 mg/kg. Still undetermined is the antigen specificity of the expanded peripheral T cells. Several nonresponders also turned out to have low normalized T-cell clonal expansion.

The investigators sampled blood at baseline, at cycle 4 day 1, and at cycle 7 day 1. Profiling relied on immunoSEQ multiplex PCR, and the TCRdb table lists in-frame clones only, not all of them. The sample includes under 3,500 clones, roughly 90% seen only once; the top ten take 1.5% to 2%. V lost 10 bases, J lost 3 bases, and 12 bases lay in between. CDR3 length: 12 residues. CDR1 is MRHNA, CDR2 SNTAGT, per germline. Material: CD4+ or CD8+ T cells sorted from blood, obtained in a trial of the OX40 agonist ivuxolimab. V usage is TRBV6-4 and J usage is TRBJ1-2; D is undetermined. The origin of this receptor is an adult with an advanced solid tumor such as melanoma, head and neck, liver or kidney cancer. The CDR3 protein is CATSDHYYGYTF. The CDR3 DNA is TGTGCCACTTCGGACCACTACTATGGCTACACCTTC.